The 16 T cell receptor beta chains in this list originate from one sample, sequenced in a study of blood T cell repertoires in COVID-19. Assay used: immunoSEQ multiplex PCR; TCRdb lists only in-frame clones, some missing. The repertoire has a few hundred thousand clones, more than 75% of them found once; the top ten carry approximately 6.2%. Sequenced material: peripheral blood. Receptor source: a man in his sixties who had recovered from COVID-19.

The chain links TRBV2 to TRBJ2-5, with TRBD2 matching 8 bases. Germline V gene data show CDR1 as SNHLY and CDR2 as FYNNEI. This CDR3 is 12 amino acids long. The V gene end was trimmed by 6 bases and the J gene end by 7 bases; junction bases not matched to a gene: 4. The CDR3 reads CASSDGGGTQYF. As DNA, the CDR3 is TGTGCCAGCAGCGACGGGGGGGGGACCCAGTACTTC.

The chain joins TRBV12-3 or TRBV12-4 to TRBJ1-1, with 7 bases identical to TRBD1. Germline trimming cut 6 bases from V and 7 bases from J; bases unmatched to any gene: 2. This CDR3 region has 11 residues. CDR3 nucleotide sequence: TGTGCCAGCAGGGGGACAGTTGAAGCTTTCTTT. This gives the protein CASRGTVEAFF.

The gene calls are TRBV28 and TRBJ1-5; 9 bases map to TRBD1. Germline V gene data show CDR1 as MDHEN and CDR2 as SYDVKM. The CDR3 runs 15 residues. The junction had 11 bases not matched to a gene; V was cut back by 7 bases and J by 7 bases. Here the CDR3 DNA reads TGTGCCAGCATCAAACTGGGACAGGGTTACCAGCCCCAGCATTTT. This sequence encodes CASIKLGQGYQPQHF. Looking up the rest from reference TRBV28 and TRBJ1-5 gives the full variable domain: DVKVTQSSRYLVKRTGEKVFLECVQDMDHENMFWYRQDPGLGLRLIYFSYDVKMKEKGDIPEGYSVSREKKERFSLILESASTNQTSMYLCASIKLGQGYQPQHFGDGTRLSIL.

The rearrangement links TRBV6-5 to TRBJ2-2; tentatively, D is TRBD1 (6 bases). The CDR3 has 15 residues. The germline CDR1 and CDR2 sequences are MNHEY and SVGAGI. Trimming removed 5 bases at V and 6 bases at J, with 16 bases between. The CDR3 nucleotides read TGTGCCAGCAGTCACAACGTTGGGGGCGCCGGGGAGCTGTTTTTT. As protein: CASSHNVGGAGELFF.

V is TRBV28 and J is TRBJ1-1; D is possibly TRBD1 (6 bases). Trimming removed 5 bases from V and 5 bases from J, with 18 bases in between. Germline V gene sequence: CDR1 MDHEN, CDR2 SYDVKM. The CDR3 is made up of 15 amino acids. The DNA for the CDR3 is TGTGCCAGCAGTCCCCCGACAGGAAGGAGGACTGAAGCTTTCTTT. Amino acid sequence: CASSPPTGRRTEAFF.

The chain employs TRBV24-1 and TRBJ2-1; 9 nucleotides line up with TRBD1. CDR3 length equals 17 residues. The trim removed 4 bases at V and 7 bases at J, leaving 13 bases unmatched. Germline V CDR1 and CDR2: KGHDR, SFDVKD. The CDR3 here is CATSDPDRGSAYNEQFF. The CDR3 DNA reads TGTGCCACCAGTGACCCGGACAGGGGATCGGCGTATAATGAGCAGTTCTTC.

The sample holds a few counts of this clone. The chain recombines TRBV19 with TRBJ2-2, with 10 positions matching TRBD1. Germline CDR1 is LNHDA and CDR2 is SQIVND (reference sequence). V lost 2 bases, J lost 6 bases, and 3 bases stayed unmatched. The CDR3 covers 15 residues. CDR3 in DNA: TGTGCCAGTAGTATAAGAGGACAGGGGGCCGGGGAGCTGTTTTTT. Amino acid sequence: CASSIRGQGAGELFF. Full variable domain (remainder filled in from reference TRBV19 and TRBJ2-2): DGGITQSPKYLFRKEGQNVTLSCEQNLNHDAMYWYRQDPGQGLRLIYYSQIVNDFQKGDIAEGYSVSREKKESFPLTVTSAQKNPTAFYLCASSIRGQGAGELFFGEGSRLTVL.

This chain links TRBV9 with TRBJ2-3, with 7 bases lining up with TRBD2. CDR1 is SGDLS and CDR2 is YYNGEE in the germline V gene. Trimming removed 7 bases from V and 2 bases from J; junction bases left unmatched: 10. The CDR3 runs 15 residues. For the CDR3, the DNA is TGTGCCAGCTCCTCAGCGGGAAGCTTCACAGATACGCAGTATTTT. This translates into CASSSAGSFTDTQYF. Full variable domain (rest looked up from reference TRBV9 and TRBJ2-3): DSGVTQTPKHLITATGQRVTLRCSPRSGDLSVYWYQQSLDQGLQFLIQYYNGEERAKGNILERFSAQQFPDLHSELNLSSLELGDSALYFCASSSAGSFTDTQYFGPGTRLTVL.

J is TRBJ1-4 and V is TRBV7-9; 7 bases line up with TRBD1. CDR3 length: 14 amino acids. Trimming took 5 bases from V and 3 from J; bases not matched to a gene: 3. In germline, CDR1 is SEHNR, CDR2 FQNEAQ (reference sequence). The CDR3 sequence is CASSPQGPNEKLFF. CDR3 in DNA: TGTGCCAGCAGCCCACAGGGGCCTAATGAAAAACTGTTTTTT.

This chain joins TRBV19 and TRBJ2-1; TRBD2 matches 11 bases. CDR3 length equals 17 residues. With V trimmed by 7 bases and J by 5 bases, 13 bases remained unmatched. Germline V gene sequence: CDR1 LNHDA, CDR2 SQIVND (reference sequence). CDR3 DNA: TGTGCCAGTACACATAGCGGGAGGGGCACCCGAAACAATGAGCAGTTCTTC. Translating it yields CASTHSGRGTRNNEQFF. Full variable domain (remainder filled in from reference TRBV19 and TRBJ2-1): DGGITQSPKYLFRKEGQNVTLSCEQNLNHDAMYWYRQDPGQGLRLIYYSQIVNDFQKGDIAEGYSVSREKKESFPLTVTSAQKNPTAFYLCASTHSGRGTRNNEQFFGPGTRLTVL.

The V and J genes are TRBV21-1 and TRBJ1-5. TRBV21-1 is listed as a pseudogene. The CDR3 sequence is 14 residues long. The CDR3 spells CASSKEDSNQPQHF. The CDR3 region has the DNA TGTGCCAGCAGCAAGGAGGATAGCAATCAGCCCCAGCATTTT.

For the CDR3, the DNA is TGTGCCAGAAGCTTCCCAGGGTACAATGAGCAGTTCTTC. As protein: CARSFPGYNEQFF. The chain carries TRBV5-3 and TRBJ2-1; maybe TRBD1 (5 bases). TRBV5-3 is an ORF for which the function is uncertain. The CDR3 is 13 residues long. Trimming cost V 2 bases and J 4 bases, with 7 bases left between them.

The gene calls are TRBV10-3 and TRBJ1-2; 7 bases are shared with TRBD1. The ends lost 2 bases at V and 4 bases at J; junction bases unmatched: 7. CDR1 is ENHRY and CDR2 is SYGVKD in the germline V gene. The CDR3 is made up of 15 amino acids. The CDR3 DNA reads TGTGCCATCAGTGAGCAGGGCAGGGGGATCTATGGCTACACCTTC. It encodes CAISEQGRGIYGYTF.

The genes are TRBV7-3 and TRBJ2-5; 11 nucleotides line up with TRBD2. Germline V gene lookup returns CDR1 SGHTA and CDR2 FQGTGA. The ends lost 8 bases at V and 4 bases at J; junction bases unmatched: 6. This CDR3 has 14 residues. This chain's CDR3 is CASGLAGGGETQYF. The CDR3 nucleotides read TGTGCCAGCGGGTTAGCGGGAGGGGGAGAGACCCAGTACTTC. Full variable domain (outside the CDR3, taken from reference TRBV7-3 and TRBJ2-5): GAGVSQTPSNKVTEKGKYVELRCDPISGHTALYWYRQSLGQGPEFLIYFQGTGAADDSGLPNDRFFAVRPEGSVSTLKIQRTERGDSAVYLCASGLAGGGETQYFGPGTRLLVL.

This chain joins TRBV7-2 and TRBJ2-4; 8 nucleotides agree with TRBD2. Germline loops: CDR1 SGHTA, CDR2 FQGNSA. The CDR3 has 18 amino acids. V dropped 1 base and J dropped 3; count of bases not matched to a gene: 11. The DNA of the CDR3 is TGTGCCAGCAGCTTAGTCTCGACAGCGGGGGCGGACAAAAACATTCAGTACTTC. Translation: CASSLVSTAGADKNIQYF. The whole variable domain, remainder taken from reference TRBV7-2 and TRBJ2-4, is GAGVSQSPSNKVTEKGKDVELRCDPISGHTALYWYRQSLGQGLEFLIYFQGNSAPDKSGLPSDRFSAERTGGSVSTLTIQRTQQEDSAVYLCASSLVSTAGADKNIQYFGAGTRLSVL.

The sample holds one count of this clone. The genes are TRBV2 and TRBJ1-1, with D perhaps matching TRBD1 (5 bases). Germline CDR1 reads SNHLY; CDR2 reads FYNNEI. The CDR3 loop spans 13 amino acids. With 3 bases removed from V and 11 bases from J, the gap between germline ends came to 16 bases. CDR3 DNA: TGTGCCAGCAGTGAGGCCTGGGGGGTGAAGGCTTTCTTT. It encodes CASSEAWGVKAFF.